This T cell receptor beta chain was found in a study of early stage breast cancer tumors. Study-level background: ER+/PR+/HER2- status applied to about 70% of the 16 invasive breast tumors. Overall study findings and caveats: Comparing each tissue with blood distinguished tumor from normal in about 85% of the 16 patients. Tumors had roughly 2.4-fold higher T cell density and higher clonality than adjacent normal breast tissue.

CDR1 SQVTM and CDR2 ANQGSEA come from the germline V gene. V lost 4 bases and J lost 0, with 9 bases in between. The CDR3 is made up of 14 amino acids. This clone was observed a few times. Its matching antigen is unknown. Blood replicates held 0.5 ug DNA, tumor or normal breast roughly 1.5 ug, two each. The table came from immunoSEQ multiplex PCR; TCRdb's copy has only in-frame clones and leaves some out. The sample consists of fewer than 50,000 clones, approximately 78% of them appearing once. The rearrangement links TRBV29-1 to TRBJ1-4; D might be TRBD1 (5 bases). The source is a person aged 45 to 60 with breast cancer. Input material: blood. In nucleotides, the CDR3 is TGCAGCGTTGCAGGGATCGCAACTAATGAAAAACTGTTTTTT. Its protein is CSVAGIATNEKLFF.